A selection of T cell receptor beta chains follows, all from one sample in a study of human T cells and chemical hapten exposure. MiXCR was run by TCRdb on the RACE reads, yielding one entry per CDR3 protein. This table has around 100,000 distinct CDR3 sequences, about an eighth appearing once. Sample: whole blood, taken in connection with sensitization to the hapten diphenylcyclopropenone (DPC). The receptor set was obtained from a woman aged 40 to 50 with alopecia areata. Some clones in this sample may be carry-over from other donors' samples. The CDR3 runs from the conserved cysteine through the conserved F or W. Each record gives: CDR3 DNA, CDR3 protein, J gene, CDR3 length, D gene, V gene, clone size. The D gene is left open where the match is weak. The size of a clone is reported for some rows only, either as once, few or many, or as a class for expanded clones.

CDR3nt: TGCAGTGCTAGAGTCGCCTCCAGGGACTCCTACGAGCAGTACTTC; CDR3aa: CSARVASRDSYEQYF; j_gene: TRBJ2-7; len: 15; d_gene: NA; v_gene: TRBV20-1; abundance: few
CDR3nt: TGTGCCAGCAGCCAAGGTCCAGCCTCTGGAAACACCATATATTTT; CDR3aa: CASSQGPASGNTIYF; j_gene: TRBJ1-3; len: 15; d_gene: NA; v_gene: TRBV3-1; abundance: NA
CDR3nt: TGTGCCAGCAGCTTAGTGGTGAGGTTGGACGAGCAGTACTTC; CDR3aa: CASSLVVRLDEQYF; j_gene: TRBJ2-7; len: 14; d_gene: NA; v_gene: TRBV7-2; abundance: few
CDR3nt: TGTGCCAGCAATTCCGGGGCCAAAAACATTCAGTACTTC; CDR3aa: CASNSGAKNIQYF; j_gene: TRBJ2-4; len: 13; d_gene: NA; v_gene: TRBV6-2/TRBV6-3; abundance: many
CDR3nt: TGTGCCAGCAGCTTGGAGTCCGGGGCGTCTGGAAACACCATATATTTT; CDR3aa: CASSLESGASGNTIYF; j_gene: TRBJ1-3; len: 16; d_gene: NA; v_gene: TRBV5-4; abundance: many
CDR3nt: TGTGCCAGCAGTTACCTAGATGAGCAGTTCTTC; CDR3aa: CASSYLDEQFF; j_gene: TRBJ2-1; len: 11; d_gene: NA; v_gene: TRBV6-5; abundance: many
CDR3nt: TGTGCCAGCAGCGTAGGAGACCCGAACACCGGGGAGCTGTTTTTT; CDR3aa: CASSVGDPNTGELFF; j_gene: TRBJ2-2; len: 15; d_gene: NA; v_gene: TRBV9; abundance: many
CDR3nt: TGTGCCTGGTGGGACAGGGGCATCCCTGGGGCCAACGTCCTGACTTTC; CDR3aa: CAWWDRGIPGANVLTF; j_gene: TRBJ2-6; len: 16; d_gene: TRBD1; v_gene: TRBV30; abundance: few
CDR3nt: TGTGCCAGCAGTTACTCGTTCGCTGCAACTAATGAAAAACTGTTTTTT; CDR3aa: CASSYSFAATNEKLFF; j_gene: TRBJ1-4; len: 16; d_gene: NA; v_gene: TRBV6-5; abundance: NA
CDR3nt: TGTGCCAGCTCGGCCGGGGTAGCGGGACCATACAATGAGCAGTTCTTC; CDR3aa: CASSAGVAGPYNEQFF; j_gene: TRBJ2-1; len: 16; d_gene: TRBD2; v_gene: TRBV18; abundance: few
CDR3nt: TGTGCCAGCAGCTTAGAGGTTTCTGAAGCTTTCTTT; CDR3aa: CASSLEVSEAFF; j_gene: TRBJ1-1; len: 12; d_gene: NA; v_gene: TRBV7-2; abundance: many
CDR3nt: TGCAGTGCTAGCAGGAGGGGGAACACCGGGGAGCTGTTTTTT; CDR3aa: CSASRRGNTGELFF; j_gene: TRBJ2-2; len: 14; d_gene: NA; v_gene: TRBV20-1; abundance: many
CDR3nt: TGTGCCAGCAGCTTTCGGCCTGGCACAGATACGCAGTATTTT; CDR3aa: CASSFRPGTDTQYF; j_gene: TRBJ2-3; len: 14; d_gene: NA; v_gene: TRBV7-2; abundance: few
CDR3nt: TGTGCCAGCAGCTACAGGGGGCAGGCAGATACGCAGTATTTT; CDR3aa: CASSYRGQADTQYF; j_gene: TRBJ2-3; len: 14; d_gene: TRBD1; v_gene: TRBV7-2; abundance: few
CDR3nt: TGCGCCAGCAAGGGACTAGCGGGACAAATCAGAGGCACAGATACGCAGTATTTT; CDR3aa: CASKGLAGQIRGTDTQYF; j_gene: TRBJ2-3; len: 18; d_gene: TRBD2; v_gene: TRBV5-1; abundance: many
CDR3nt: TGTGCCAGCAGCCCCTCGGGGGTAGAGACCCAGTACTTC; CDR3aa: CASSPSGVETQYF; j_gene: TRBJ2-5; len: 13; d_gene: NA; v_gene: TRBV3-1; abundance: many
CDR3nt: TGTGCCAGCCGTTGGGGCACCTATAGCAATCAGCCCCAGCATTTT; CDR3aa: CASRWGTYSNQPQHF; j_gene: TRBJ1-5; len: 15; d_gene: NA; v_gene: TRBV6-2/TRBV6-3; abundance: NA
CDR3nt: TGCAGTGCTAGAGGAGGGGCCACCTACAATGAGCAGTTCTTC; CDR3aa: CSARGGATYNEQFF; j_gene: TRBJ2-1; len: 14; d_gene: NA; v_gene: TRBV20-1; abundance: few
CDR3nt: TGTGCCACCAGTGACCCTGACAGGTACCAAGAGACCCAGTACTTC; CDR3aa: CATSDPDRYQETQYF; j_gene: TRBJ2-5; len: 15; d_gene: NA; v_gene: TRBV24-1; abundance: many
CDR3nt: TGTGCCAGCACCCTGGGAGGGTCGCGACCTTGGGGAGAGCAGTTCTTC; CDR3aa: CASTLGGSRPWGEQFF; j_gene: TRBJ2-1; len: 16; d_gene: TRBD2; v_gene: TRBV6-2/TRBV6-3; abundance: NA
CDR3nt: TGTGCCAGCAGTTATGGGGGGCCTGAAGCTTTCTTT; CDR3aa: CASSYGGPEAFF; j_gene: TRBJ1-1; len: 12; d_gene: NA; v_gene: TRBV6-5; abundance: NA
CDR3nt: TGTGCCAGCACCGGCCCGGCAGGCATTCAGTACTTC; CDR3aa: CASTGPAGIQYF; j_gene: TRBJ2-4; len: 12; d_gene: NA; v_gene: TRBV6-5; abundance: many
CDR3nt: TGTGCCAGCAGTGGACAGGGCAGCTCTGGGGCCAACGTCCTGACTTTC; CDR3aa: CASSGQGSSGANVLTF; j_gene: TRBJ2-6; len: 16; d_gene: TRBD1; v_gene: TRBV12-3/TRBV12-4; abundance: NA
CDR3nt: TGTGCCAGCAGTTTGACAGGGGGCGGGCAGCCCCAGCATTTT; CDR3aa: CASSLTGGGQPQHF; j_gene: TRBJ1-5; len: 14; d_gene: TRBD1; v_gene: TRBV27; abundance: many
CDR3nt: TGTGCCAGCAGTTACATACGGGGGAACCAAGAGACCCAGTACTTC; CDR3aa: CASSYIRGNQETQYF; j_gene: TRBJ2-5; len: 15; d_gene: NA; v_gene: TRBV6-5; abundance: NA
CDR3nt: TGCGCCAGCAACACAGGGGGGGGTGAAGCTTTCTTT; CDR3aa: CASNTGGGEAFF; j_gene: TRBJ1-1; len: 12; d_gene: TRBD1; v_gene: TRBV10-2; abundance: NA
CDR3nt: TGTGCAACCCATTTGATGGATGAAGATCAGCCCCAGCATTTT; CDR3aa: CATHLMDEDQPQHF; j_gene: TRBJ1-5; len: 14; d_gene: NA; v_gene: TRBV28; abundance: few
CDR3nt: TGCGCCAGCAGCTCCATTGAAGGACGAGGGACCCAGTACTTC; CDR3aa: CASSSIEGRGTQYF; j_gene: TRBJ2-5; len: 14; d_gene: NA; v_gene: TRBV5-1; abundance: few
CDR3nt: TGCAGTGCTAGGCGTGGGAGGGCCCCAGATACGCAGTATTTT; CDR3aa: CSARRGRAPDTQYF; j_gene: TRBJ2-3; len: 14; d_gene: TRBD2; v_gene: TRBV20-1; abundance: NA
CDR3nt: TGCAGTGCTAGTCGCGACGGAGGACCCACAGATACGCAGTATTTT; CDR3aa: CSASRDGGPTDTQYF; j_gene: TRBJ2-3; len: 15; d_gene: NA; v_gene: TRBV20-1; abundance: NA
CDR3nt: TGTGCCAGCAGCTTGGCGGGGGGCGGCACCGGGGAGCTGTTTTTT; CDR3aa: CASSLAGGGTGELFF; j_gene: TRBJ2-2; len: 15; d_gene: TRBD2; v_gene: TRBV7-6; abundance: many
CDR3nt: TGTGCCAGCAGCGAAAACAGGGGTCCCCAAGAGACCCAGTACTTC; CDR3aa: CASSENRGPQETQYF; j_gene: TRBJ2-5; len: 15; d_gene: TRBD1; v_gene: TRBV7-2; abundance: few
CDR3nt: TGTGCCAGCCTCCGGGCCATGAACACTGAAGCTTTCTTT; CDR3aa: CASLRAMNTEAFF; j_gene: TRBJ1-1; len: 13; d_gene: NA; v_gene: TRBV12-3/TRBV12-4; abundance: NA
CDR3nt: TGTGCCAGCAGCTTAGGGACAGAGAAAAACATTCAGTACTTC; CDR3aa: CASSLGTEKNIQYF; j_gene: TRBJ2-4; len: 14; d_gene: TRBD1; v_gene: TRBV5-4; abundance: many
CDR3nt: TGTGCCAGCAGCGTAGCCTTAAGAGGGACTGAAGCTTTCTTT; CDR3aa: CASSVALRGTEAFF; j_gene: TRBJ1-1; len: 14; d_gene: NA; v_gene: TRBV9; abundance: few
CDR3nt: NA; CDR3aa: CASSSSIGSEAFF; j_gene: TRBJ1-1; len: 13; d_gene: NA; v_gene: TRBV6-6; abundance: few
CDR3nt: TGTGCCAGCAGCTTAATGTTGGGACAACCCCGGGACACCATATATTTT; CDR3aa: CASSLMLGQPRDTIYF; j_gene: TRBJ1-3; len: 16; d_gene: NA; v_gene: TRBV11-2; abundance: many
CDR3nt: TGTGCCAGCGGGAGGACTAGCGGGCACACAGATACGCAGTATTTT; CDR3aa: CASGRTSGHTDTQYF; j_gene: TRBJ2-3; len: 15; d_gene: TRBD2; v_gene: TRBV13; abundance: NA
CDR3nt: TGTGCCAGCAGCCGGTCCGACCTCGACGGCTACACCTTC; CDR3aa: CASSRSDLDGYTF; j_gene: TRBJ1-2; len: 13; d_gene: NA; v_gene: TRBV5-6; abundance: few
CDR3nt: TGTGCCAGCAGTTTAGGGTCGTCTAGCGGGAGGGGTGGCACCGGGGAGCTGTTTTTT; CDR3aa: CASSLGSSSGRGGTGELFF; j_gene: TRBJ2-2; len: 19; d_gene: TRBD2; v_gene: TRBV12-3/TRBV12-4; abundance: few
CDR3nt: TGCGCCAGCAGCCAAGATCGAAACAGGAGGACAGATACGCAGTATTTT; CDR3aa: CASSQDRNRRTDTQYF; j_gene: TRBJ2-3; len: 16; d_gene: NA; v_gene: TRBV4-3; abundance: many
CDR3nt: TGTGCCAGCAGCCACCCCGGCGGGAGCACAGATACGCAGTATTTT; CDR3aa: CASSHPGGSTDTQYF; j_gene: TRBJ2-3; len: 15; d_gene: NA; v_gene: TRBV6-2/TRBV6-3; abundance: many
CDR3nt: TGTGCCAGCAGCCAAGGAGGAGACTCACCCCTCCACTTT; CDR3aa: CASSQGGDSPLHF; j_gene: TRBJ1-6; len: 13; d_gene: NA; v_gene: TRBV14; abundance: NA
CDR3nt: TGTGCCAGCAGCCAAGATAGACTAGCGGGAGAGACTTACGAGCAGTACTTC; CDR3aa: CASSQDRLAGETYEQYF; j_gene: TRBJ2-7; len: 17; d_gene: TRBD2; v_gene: TRBV14; abundance: NA
CDR3nt: TGTGCCAGCAGCTCACAGGTCTCCTACGAGCAGTACTTC; CDR3aa: CASSSQVSYEQYF; j_gene: TRBJ2-7; len: 13; d_gene: NA; v_gene: TRBV7-9; abundance: many
CDR3nt: TGTGCCAGCAGCCTACGAACCGGGGAGCTGTTTTTT; CDR3aa: CASSLRTGELFF; j_gene: TRBJ2-2; len: 12; d_gene: NA; v_gene: TRBV2; abundance: many
CDR3nt: TGTGCCAGCAGCCAACAGACCGGAGTTGAGAATGAGCAGTTCTTC; CDR3aa: CASSQQTGVENEQFF; j_gene: TRBJ2-1; len: 15; d_gene: NA; v_gene: TRBV7-2; abundance: many
CDR3nt: TGTGCCAGCTCACCAGCAGCAAATAGCAATCAGCCCCAGCATTTT; CDR3aa: CASSPAANSNQPQHF; j_gene: TRBJ1-5; len: 15; d_gene: NA; v_gene: TRBV18; abundance: NA
CDR3nt: TGTGCCAGCAGCTTAAGTGGTAGCTCCTACGAGCAGTACTTC; CDR3aa: CASSLSGSSYEQYF; j_gene: TRBJ2-7; len: 14; d_gene: NA; v_gene: TRBV7-4; abundance: few
CDR3nt: TGTGCCAGTAGTACCTCGGGGGATGAGCAGTTCTTC; CDR3aa: CASSTSGDEQFF; j_gene: TRBJ2-1; len: 12; d_gene: NA; v_gene: TRBV19; abundance: many
CDR3nt: TGTGCCACCAGCCTCCTTAGTGGCAATCAGCCCCAGCATTTT; CDR3aa: CATSLLSGNQPQHF; j_gene: TRBJ1-5; len: 14; d_gene: NA; v_gene: TRBV6-2/TRBV6-3; abundance: many
CDR3nt: TGTGCCAGCAGCGGAACGGGAGCATTTACCTACAATGAGCAGTTCTTC; CDR3aa: CASSGTGAFTYNEQFF; j_gene: TRBJ2-1; len: 16; d_gene: NA; v_gene: TRBV9; abundance: NA